Below are 32 T cell receptor beta chains sequenced from a single sample in a study of T cell clonotyping in hematopoietic cell transplantation. Measured with immunoSEQ multiplex PCR; TCRdb has only the in-frame clones, and not every one. The sample includes tens of thousands of clones, 95% to 97% of them seen just once. The time point was: recipient sample about 28 days before transplant, after cytoreduction. Sequenced material: peripheral blood mononuclear cells, taken before stem cell transplant. These receptors were collected from a woman aged 45-60 years with acute myeloid leukemia. Some clones in this sample may be carry-over from other donors' samples.

This clone occurred once. The chain combines TRBV5-1 with TRBJ1-2; D not resolved. V lost 0 bases to trimming and J lost 4 bases, with 10 bases between them. This CDR3 has 14 residues. The germline CDR1 and CDR2 sequences are SGHRS and YFSETQ. The CDR3 loop reads CASSLETDLYGYTF. CDR3 in DNA: TGCGCCAGCAGCTTGGAAACGGACCTCTATGGCTACACCTTC.

The V gene is TRBV6-7, the J gene TRBJ2-1; 9 bases are a match to TRBD2. TRBV6-7 is an ORF, with its function uncertain. J lost 6 bases, V lost 3 bases, and 3 bases had no gene match. The CDR3 spans 14 residues. In DNA form, the CDR3 reads TGTGCCAGCAGTTATGGGACTAGCTTCAATGAGCAGTTCTTC. This codes for CASSYGTSFNEQFF.

The gene calls are TRBV9 and TRBJ1-4, with TRBD1 as a possible D gene (6 bases). The CDR3 spans 15 residues. Deletions cut 4 bases from V and 3 bases from J, with 13 bases between. CDR1 is SGDLS, CDR2 YYNGEE, per germline. This CDR3 reads CASSNTGYSNEKLFF. CDR3 nucleotides: TGTGCCAGCAGCAATACAGGGTATTCTAATGAAAAACTGTTTTTT.

This clone was observed once. V gene TRBV19 combines with J gene TRBJ1-3; D unclear. This CDR3 contains 14 residues. The ends were cut back, 3 bases at V and 0 bases at J, with 6 bases in the middle. The V gene's germline CDR1 is LNHDA and CDR2 SQIVND (reference sequence). The CDR3 DNA sequence: TGTGCCAGTAGTATTGATCTCTCTGGAAACACCATATATTTT. Its protein is CASSIDLSGNTIYF.

CDR3 DNA sequence: TGTGCCAGCAGCCAAAACTTTGGGACACAGAATTATGGCTACACCTTC. Protein: CASSQNFGTQNYGYTF. This rearrangement joins TRBV4-2 to TRBJ1-2, with a tentative D call TRBD1 (6 bases). V was trimmed by 2 bases and J by 5 bases, leaving 18 bases between them. The germline V gene encodes CDR1 LGHNA and CDR2 YNFKEQ. The CDR3 sequence is 16 residues long.

The chain couples TRBV6-5 to TRBJ2-6; D not certain. The CDR3 has 15 amino acids. Germline loops: CDR1 MNHEY, CDR2 SVGAGI. V was shortened by 2 bases and J by 0 bases, with 5 bases between the two germline ends. The CDR3 nucleotides are TGTGCCAGCAGTTACGGTACCTCTGGGGCCAACGTCCTGACTTTC. Translated, it gives CASSYGTSGANVLTF.

V and J are TRBV11-2 and TRBJ2-3; maybe TRBD2 (5 bases). V lost 0 bases and J 3 bases, leaving 7 bases between the germline ends. CDR3 length equals 14 residues. Germline V gene data show CDR1 as SGHAT and CDR2 as FQNNGV. The CDR3 reads CASSLDRRTDTQYF. CDR3 DNA: TGTGCCAGCAGCTTAGATAGGAGGACAGATACGCAGTATTTT.

This chain uses TRBV2 with TRBJ2-1; TRBD2 aligns across 10 bases. The germline V gene encodes CDR1 SNHLY and CDR2 FYNNEI. V lost 6 bases and J lost 7; bases outside the gene matches: 12. This CDR3 region has 16 residues. CDR3 nucleotide sequence: TGTGCCAGCAGCCAGCGGGGGGGGTTATACTTGAATGAGCAGTTCTTC. Its protein product is CASSQRGGLYLNEQFF.

A single count supports this clone. The rearrangement uses TRBV6-1 and TRBJ2-5; TRBD2 aligns across 9 bases. CDR3 size: 14 residues. Trimming removed 4 bases from V and 5 bases from J; junction bases left unmatched: 5. The V gene's germline CDR1 is MNHNS and CDR2 SASEGT. The CDR3 coding sequence is TGTGCCAGCAGTGGGGGACTAGCTCTGGAGACCCAGTACTTC. It codes for CASSGGLALETQYF.

This clone appeared once. The J gene is TRBJ2-3, the V gene TRBV5-1; TRBD1 matches 8 bases. Trimming took 3 bases from V and 2 from J; bases not matched to a gene: 5. The germline CDR1 and CDR2 sequences are SGHRS and YFSETQ. CDR3 length: 15 residues. The DNA of the CDR3 is TGCGCCAGCAGCTCTCAGGGGGCCCCCACAGATACGCAGTATTTT. As protein: CASSSQGAPTDTQYF.

CDR3 in DNA: TGTGCCAGCAGCCTAGGGGACAGGGGGTTTAATGAAAAACTGTTTTTT. As protein: CASSLGDRGFNEKLFF. The chain is built from TRBV7-8 and TRBJ1-4, with 11 bases fitting TRBD1. The CDR3 runs to 16 residues. V shed 5 bases, J shed 4 bases, and the junction held 6 bases outside the gene matches. CDR1 SGHVS and CDR2 FQNEAQ come from the germline V gene.

The rearrangement links TRBV5-6 to TRBJ1-2; the D gene is possibly TRBD1 (6 bases). The CDR3 spans 12 residues. CDR1 and CDR2 (germline): SGHDT, YYEEEE. Trimming took off 6 bases at V and 8 bases at J, with 14 bases between the two ends. The CDR3 coding sequence is TGTGCCAGCAAGGCAGGGGCCGAGGGCTACACCTTC. This gives the protein CASKAGAEGYTF.

Of note for this clone: Additional DNA sequences in this sample encode the identical CDR3. Written as DNA, the CDR3 is TGTGCCAGCAGCTTAGAGGGTAACACTGAAGCTTTCTTT. It encodes CASSLEGNTEAFF. V is TRBV11-2 and J is TRBJ1-1; D is unresolved. The CDR3 loop spans 13 amino acids. The germline V and J ends were trimmed by 0 bases and 2 bases, with 4 bases remaining between them. Germline CDR1 reads SGHAT; CDR2 reads FQNNGV. The variable domain in full, with the rest retrieved from reference TRBV11-2 and TRBJ1-1, is EAGVAQSPRYKIIEKRQSVAFWCNPISGHATLYWYQQILGQGPKLLIQFQNNGVVDDSQLPKDRFSAERLKGVDSTLKIQPAKLEDSAVYLCASSLEGNTEAFFGQGTRLTVV.

Here the CDR3 reads CAISPSTGSGYGYTF. In DNA form, the CDR3 reads TGTGCCATCAGCCCCTCGACAGGGTCAGGCTATGGCTACACCTTC. J is TRBJ1-2 and V is TRBV10-3; 7 bases are shared with TRBD1. Per germline, CDR1 ENHRY and CDR2 SYGVKD. This CDR3 has 15 amino acids. V shed 6 bases, J shed 4 bases, and the junction held 11 bases outside the gene matches.

The chain joins TRBV7-2 to TRBJ1-2, with 7 positions matching TRBD1. CDR1 and CDR2 (germline): SGHTA, FQGNSA. CDR3 length equals 13 residues. Germline trimming cut 0 bases from V and 8 bases from J; bases unmatched to any gene: 3. In DNA, the CDR3 is TGTGCCAGCAGCTTAGCGGCCAGGGGGGGCTACACCTTC. It specifies CASSLAARGGYTF.

The DNA for the CDR3 is TGTGCCTGGAGTGTCGGACACAACACCGGGGAGCTGTTTTTT. It translates to CAWSVGHNTGELFF. The V gene is TRBV30, the J gene TRBJ2-2; a weak D match, TRBD1 (5 bases). Germline CDR1 and CDR2: GTSNPN and SVGIG (reference sequence). The CDR3 contains 14 residues. V shed 0 bases and J shed 2 bases, with 7 bases lying between them. The whole variable domain, remainder taken from reference TRBV30 and TRBJ2-2, is SQTIHQWPATLVQPVGSPLSLECTVEGTSNPNLYWYRQAAGRGLQLLFYSVGIGQISSEVPQNLSASRPQDRQFILSSKKLLLSDSGFYLCAWSVGHNTGELFFGEGSRLTVL.

The chain combines TRBV7-8 with TRBJ1-2, with D unclear. The CDR3 extends over 17 amino acids. V was clipped by 0 bases and J by 2 bases, with 16 bases between them. Germline CDR1 is SGHVS and CDR2 is FQNEAQ. The CDR3, as DNA: TGTGCCAGCAGCTTAGCGCGGGTTCGGCCGACCAACTATGGCTACACCTTC. This translates into CASSLARVRPTNYGYTF.

This CDR3 reads CASRWQGGANTEAFF. The CDR3 nucleotides are TGTGCCAGCAGGTGGCAGGGTGGCGCCAACACTGAAGCTTTCTTT. The rearrangement uses TRBV27 and TRBJ1-1; weak D call: TRBD1 (5 bases). Deletions cut 6 bases from V and 2 bases from J, with 16 bases between. The CDR3 covers 15 residues. The germline V gene encodes CDR1 MNHEY and CDR2 SMNVEV (reference sequence).

The V gene is TRBV11-2, the J gene TRBJ2-1; D gene uncertain. The CDR3 contains 14 residues. The germline gives CDR1 SGHAT, CDR2 FQNNGV. V lost 1 base and J lost 6, with 10 bases in between. The CDR3 DNA reads TGTGCCAGCAGCTTAGGTTCTATAATCAATGAGCAGTTCTTC. This codes for CASSLGSIINEQFF.

A few counts support this clone. The rearrangement uses TRBV18 and TRBJ2-1, with 8 bases aligning to TRBD1. The CDR3 loop spans 13 amino acids. CDR1 and CDR2 from the germline V gene are KGHSH and LQKENI. Losses at the gene ends were 3 bases for V and 7 bases for J; bases not matched to a gene: 2. The CDR3, as DNA: TGTGCCAGCTCACCGGGACAGGTTAATGAGCAGTTCTTC. Protein: CASSPGQVNEQFF.

Concerning this clone itself: Other DNA variants within this sample encode the same CDR3. The rearrangement joins TRBV20-1 to TRBJ2-3; no firm D call. CDR3 length equals 11 residues. The V end was cut by 3 bases, the J end by 2 bases, with 3 bases between. From germline, CDR1 is DFQATT and CDR2 SNEGSKA (reference sequence). The CDR3 reads CSARHTDTQYF. The CDR3 DNA sequence: TGCAGTGCTAGGCACACAGATACGCAGTATTTT.

The V and J genes are TRBV28 and TRBJ1-5; possible D gene TRBD1, 5 bases. The germline V gene encodes CDR1 MDHEN and CDR2 SYDVKM. CDR3 size: 13 residues. Trimming removed 7 bases at V and 3 bases at J, with 10 bases between. The CDR3 here is CASTRGTNQPQHF. CDR3 bases: TGTGCCAGCACCCGGGGCACCAATCAGCCCCAGCATTTT.

This chain joins TRBV5-1 and TRBJ2-7, with TRBD1 identical over 8 bases. The CDR3 runs to 15 residues. The V segment lost 1 base and the J segment 0 bases; nucleotides outside the gene matches: 3. Germline V gene lookup returns CDR1 SGHRS and CDR2 YFSETQ. The CDR3 loop reads CASSLRQGASYEQYF. The CDR3 nucleotides are TGCGCCAGCAGCTTGAGGCAGGGGGCCTCCTACGAGCAGTACTTC.

The J gene is TRBJ2-2, the V gene TRBV19; tentative D call: TRBD2 (6 bases). Trimming cost V 6 bases and J 5 bases, with 13 bases left between them. The CDR3 contains 14 residues. Germline values: CDR1 LNHDA, CDR2 SQIVND (reference sequence). Here the CDR3 DNA reads TGTGCCAGTAGATGGGGCGCGGGGACCGGGGAGCTGTTTTTT. Translation: CASRWGAGTGELFF.

This sequence joins TRBV6-6 and TRBJ1-1; D perhaps matches TRBD1 (6 bases). Germline CDR1 MNHNY, CDR2 SVGAGI (reference sequence). The CDR3 has 12 residues. Trimming shortened V by 0 bases and J by 10 bases, and 9 bases separated the two germline ends. The CDR3 DNA reads as TGTGCCAGCAGTTACTCGGGACAAACAGCTTTCTTT. Protein sequence: CASSYSGQTAFF.

This chain joins TRBV30 and TRBJ2-7; D not resolved. The CDR3 consists of 13 residues. The germline V gene encodes CDR1 GTSNPN and CDR2 SVGIG (reference sequence). V was cut by 1 base and J by 4 bases, with 11 bases left in between. CDR3 nucleotide sequence: TGTGCCTGGAGTGGAATTATAGGGTACGAGCAGTACTTC. Its translation is CAWSGIIGYEQYF.

V gene TRBV19 combines with J gene TRBJ2-3, with TRBD1 identical over 10 bases. With V trimmed by 1 base and J by 3 bases, 1 base remained unmatched. The CDR3 totals 15 residues. Germline-derived CDR1 and CDR2 are LNHDA and SQIVND (reference sequence). This chain's CDR3 is CASSIGDRGTDTQYF. As DNA, the CDR3 is TGTGCCAGTAGTATAGGGGACAGGGGAACAGATACGCAGTATTTT.

V and J are TRBV28 and TRBJ2-7; the match to TRBD1 covers 9 bases. This CDR3 is built from 14 residues. Germline V gene sequence: CDR1 MDHEN, CDR2 SYDVKM. Germline trimming cut 3 bases from V and 3 bases from J; bases unmatched to any gene: 3. The CDR3 nucleotides are TGTGCCAGCAGTTTGTTGACAGGGGGCTACGAGCAGTACTTC. Translating it yields CASSLLTGGYEQYF.

The chain has TRBV6-5 and TRBJ2-6; D perhaps matches TRBD2 (5 bases). V dropped 4 bases and J dropped 2 bases, with 12 bases sitting between them. This CDR3 contains 16 residues. Looked up from germline, CDR1 is MNHEY and CDR2 is SVGAGI. The CDR3 here is CASSSPGRTGANVLTF. The CDR3 nucleotides are TGTGCCAGCAGTTCCCCGGGAAGGACTGGGGCCAACGTCCTGACTTTC.

The rearrangement uses TRBV6-5 and TRBJ2-7; 11 nucleotides line up with TRBD2. Per germline, CDR1 MNHEY and CDR2 SVGAGI. The V and J ends lost 2 bases and 0 bases, in that order; junction bases with no gene match: 3. There are 16 residues in the CDR3. The CDR3 is CASSYLGLAASYEQYF. The DNA of the CDR3 is TGTGCCAGCAGTTACCTGGGACTAGCGGCCTCCTACGAGCAGTACTTC.

DNA for the CDR3: TGTGCCAGCCGAAGAGGCATCTCCTACGAGCAGTACTTC. It is translated as CASRRGISYEQYF. The chain combines TRBV19 with TRBJ2-7, with no clear D. The CDR3 contains 13 residues. The germline V gene has CDR1 LNHDA and CDR2 SQIVND (reference sequence). Trimming cost V 9 bases and J 0 bases, with 12 bases left between them.

This chain uses TRBV30 with TRBJ2-7; the D gene is possibly TRBD2 (6 bases). Germline V CDR1 and CDR2: GTSNPN, SVGIG (reference sequence). The CDR3 runs 16 residues. The ends were cut back, 1 base at V and 4 bases at J, with 20 bases in the middle. The CDR3 loop reads CAWSDLAQRAAYEQYF. CDR3 nucleotide sequence: TGTGCCTGGAGTGACCTAGCTCAGCGGGCGGCTTACGAGCAGTACTTC.